This is a list of T cell receptor beta chains from one sample in a study of CD8+ T cells in alopecia areata. Sequenced by immunoSEQ multiplex PCR; TCRdb stores in-frame clones only, minus some. The sample has 98,000 or so clones, roughly 59% seen once. Sequencing was done on a sample of CD8+ T cells sorted from blood. The receptors stem from a human donor in good health. Both conserved end residues are part of each CDR3. D genes are given only for firm matches.

TRBV7-6 . CASSAGADDSDEQYF
TRBV7-6 TRBD1 CASSLLLGQQGYGYTF
TRBV10-3 . CAVTAGDGYTF
TRBV25-1 . CASSEYSYNEQFF
TRBV10-1 . CASSVEPEETQYF
TRBV27 TRBD1 CASSWTGGPYGYTF
TRBV13 TRBD1 CASSEIQGANSPLHF
TRBV2 . CASSEGPRRAGANVLTF
TRBV6-5 TRBD1 CASSYSRTGGSDTQYF
TRBV4-3 . CASSETWQGWMTEAFF
TRBV4-1 . CASSQEAGETYNEQFF
TRBV7-9 TRBD1 CASSLLRDRGQETQYF
TRBV10-3 . CAIRLDRDNQETQYF
TRBV7-9 . CASGVQELFF
TRBV15 . CATSRDRSINNEQFF
TRBV9 . CASSVGRSDTQYF
TRBV30 . CAWSQYLTPYEQYF
TRBV7-6 . CASSLVGTGTQETQYF
TRBV2 TRBD1 CASKGQGANTEAFF
TRBV7-9 . CASSFLGTPSDTQYF
TRBV7-3 . CASSLYPGAVDEQFF
TRBV27 TRBD1 CASSLWTGSSYEQYF
TRBV6-1 . CASRRGDQPQHF
TRBV4-1 TRBD1 CASSRRQGESTDTQYF
TRBV6-5 . CASSYSRGPADTQYF
TRBV7-3 . CASSSNLFGGPLDEQFF
TRBV11-1 TRBD1 CASSLRQGTSYEQYF
TRBV9 TRBD2 CASSAASGAYTQYF
TRBV4-2 . CASSQDRVSGANVLTF
TRBV2 TRBD1 CASSVGGGEQFF
TRBV2 . CASSNDNPNTEAFF
TRBV5-1 TRBD1 CASSENQQGLYHEQYF
TRBV5-1 . CASSPAGGEAFF
TRBV27 . CASSSGPSGEKLFF
TRBV2 . CASSEILLEQFF
TRBV28 TRBD2 CASSTRLAGRYEQYF